The entry that follows covers one T cell receptor (beta chain) sequence. Germline values: CDR1 DFQATT, CDR2 SNEGSKA (reference sequence). This CDR3 is 11 amino acids long. V lost 4 bases, J lost 5 bases, and 6 bases lay in between. The data were taken from a study of cytomegalovirus exposure and HLA in healthy donors. Clones were read by immunoSEQ multiplex PCR, and TCRdb kept only the in-frame ones, dropping some. The repertoire holds about 340,000 clones, with approximately 90% as singletons. Material for sequencing was PBMCs. The chain has TRBV20-1 and TRBJ2-1; D is unclear. The origin of this receptor is a young woman in good health and CMV-seronegative. CDR3 region: CSATLNNEQFF. The CDR3, as DNA: TGCAGTGCTACCTTAAACAATGAGCAGTTCTTC.